Sequencing of this T cell receptor (beta chain) was carried out in a study of shared clonotypes between healthy human individuals. Study details: Per donor, CD8 memory used one plate, CD8 naive used two, CD4 memory used three and CD4 naive used three.

Terminally differentiated effector memory CD45RA+ cells were excluded from the naive CD8 cells, which were CD45RO-negative and positively selected for CCR7. Donors comprised only Caucasian adults living in Nashville, Tennessee. Trimming removed 3 bases at V and 4 bases at J, with 10 bases between. Per the germline V gene, CDR1 is MDHEN and CDR2 is SYDVKM. The CDR3 length is 14 residues. As regards this clone: The antigen is undetermined.

Study conclusions and caveats: Rarefaction exposed incomplete sorted-subset sequencing despite large depth.

Clones were sequenced by immunoSEQ multiplex PCR, and TCRdb holds only the in-frame ones, with some missing. The table shows about 600,000 clones, with around 95% occurring only once. This receptor was obtained from a woman younger than 45 in good health. Input material: naive CD8+ T cells sorted from blood. The chain joins TRBV28 to TRBJ1-5; no clear D. The CDR3, as DNA: TGTGCCAGCAGTTTGGGAGGGTTTAATCAGCCCCAGCATTTT. Translated, it gives CASSLGGFNQPQHF.